The next 29 T cell receptor beta chains were all read from a single sample in a study of neoadjuvant anti-PD-1 for oral cavity cancer. Data came from immunoSEQ multiplex PCR; TCRdb stores just in-frame clones and leaves some out. The sample has around 62,000 clones, roughly 80% seen once. This sample comprised PBMCs, obtained before nivolumab (anti-PD-1) treatment. These receptor sequences come from a person aged 40-85 years with oral cavity squamous cell carcinoma.

V is TRBV4-1 and J is TRBJ2-1; TRBD2 aligns across 10 bases. Germline-derived CDR1 and CDR2 are MGHRA and YSYEKL. The CDR3 runs 17 residues. The J segment lost 7 bases and the V segment lost 3 bases, leaving 12 bases of the junction unmatched. The CDR3 loop is CASSQERAGGRRNEQFF. The CDR3 DNA is TGCGCCAGCAGCCAGGAGAGAGCGGGGGGGAGAAGGAATGAGCAGTTCTTC.

This rearrangement joins TRBV5-1 to TRBJ2-1; 8 bases agree with TRBD1. V lost 3 bases and J lost 6; bases outside the gene matches: 11. The CDR3 loop spans 16 amino acids. Germline V lookup: CDR1 SGHRS, CDR2 YFSETQ. CDR3 sequence reads: CASSWGQASGTNEQFF. The CDR3 DNA follows: TGCGCCAGCAGCTGGGGACAGGCGTCTGGGACCAATGAGCAGTTCTTC. The whole variable domain, filled in from reference TRBV5-1 and TRBJ2-1, reads KAGVTQTPRYLIKTRGQQVTLSCSPISGHRSVSWYQQTPGQGLQFLFEYFSETQRNKGNFPGRFSGRQFSNSRSEMNVSTLELGDSALYLCASSWGQASGTNEQFFGPGTRLTVL.

This clone occurred a few times. J is TRBJ2-1 and V is TRBV6-5; D gene uncertain. Trimming removed 6 bases at V and 2 bases at J, with 14 bases between. The CDR3 loop spans 15 amino acids. Germline values: CDR1 MNHEY, CDR2 SVGAGI. In nucleotides, the CDR3 is TGTGCCAGCAGCCCCTTAGCCCTTACCTACAATGAGCAGTTCTTC. It yields the protein CASSPLALTYNEQFF.

The rearrangement uses TRBV21-1 and TRBJ1-1. TRBV21-1 is shown as a pseudogene. The CDR3 has 19 residues. The CDR3 loop reads CASSKVGRAGRRGNTEAFF. The CDR3 DNA sequence: TGTGCCAGCAGCAAAGTTGGACGGGCTGGCCGGAGGGGAAACACTGAAGCTTTCTTT.

The CDR3 bases are TGTGCCAGCGGGCGGACCCTAGGAGAGACCCAGTACTTC. Its translation is CASGRTLGETQYF. V and J are TRBV2 and TRBJ2-5, with D unresolved. The ends were cut back, 8 bases at V and 4 bases at J, with 14 bases in the middle. The CDR3 covers 13 residues. CDR1 is SNHLY, CDR2 FYNNEI, per germline.

This clone appeared once. This chain links TRBV7-3 with TRBJ1-1; perhaps TRBD1 as D (6 bases). Germline CDR1 SGHTA, CDR2 FQGTGA. Trimming took 5 bases from V and 4 from J, leaving 14 bases between them. CDR3 length: 14 residues. Here the CDR3 DNA reads TGTGCCAGCAGCCAGAGGGGGGGAGGCACTGAAGCTTTCTTT. Its translation is CASSQRGGGTEAFF. The complete variable domain, with remaining parts taken from reference TRBV7-3 and TRBJ1-1, reads GAGVSQTPSNKVTEKGKYVELRCDPISGHTALYWYRQSLGQGPEFLIYFQGTGAADDSGLPNDRFFAVRPEGSVSTLKIQRTERGDSAVYLCASSQRGGGTEAFFGQGTRLTVV.

V is TRBV5-1 and J is TRBJ2-7, with D hard to call. The CDR3 extends over 12 amino acids. The V end was cut by 4 bases, the J end by 2 bases, with 7 bases between. Germline CDR1 reads SGHRS; CDR2 reads YFSETQ. The CDR3 bases are TGCGCCAGCAGCAAGGGCACCTACGAGCAGTACTTC. Amino acids: CASSKGTYEQYF.

The J gene is TRBJ2-3, the V gene TRBV11-2; D might be TRBD2 (6 bases). CDR3 length: 17 residues. V lost 5 bases and J 1 base, leaving 19 bases between the germline ends. CDR1 and CDR2 from the germline V gene are SGHAT and FQNNGV. The CDR3 bases are TGTGCCAGCAGCGACACTACGGGACTGTCTGGCACAGATACGCAGTATTTT. Translated: CASSDTTGLSGTDTQYF.

The CDR3 coding sequence is TGTGCCAGCAGCGATCGAGGGAGAGAGACCCAGTACTTC. Protein product: CASSDRGRETQYF. The genes are TRBV7-9 and TRBJ2-5, with D tentatively TRBD2 (5 bases). The V end was cut by 5 bases, the J end by 4 bases, with 11 bases between. The CDR3 has 13 amino acids. Per germline, CDR1 SEHNR and CDR2 FQNEAQ (reference sequence).

V gene TRBV5-6 combines with J gene TRBJ1-5, with D unclear. V was shortened by 0 bases and J by 0 bases, with 10 bases between the two germline ends. The CDR3 extends over 16 amino acids. Per germline, CDR1 SGHDT and CDR2 YYEEEE. The CDR3 nucleotides are TGTGCCAGCAGCTTGGGTTTGCACTATAGCAATCAGCCCCAGCATTTT. Translated, it gives CASSLGLHYSNQPQHF.

The V gene is TRBV19, the J gene TRBJ1-6, with D tentatively TRBD1 (6 bases). Trimming pared 3 bases from V and 5 bases from J, leaving 11 bases between. The CDR3 totals 15 residues. Germline CDR1 LNHDA, CDR2 SQIVND (reference sequence). In DNA, the CDR3 is TGTGCCAGTAGTATTGAAGCAGGGGATAATTCACCCCTCCACTTT. This sequence encodes CASSIEAGDNSPLHF.

The chain uses TRBV5-1 and TRBJ1-5; weak D call: TRBD1 (5 bases). V was pared by 0 bases and J by 7 bases, with 11 bases between. This CDR3 is built from 14 residues. CDR1 is SGHRS and CDR2 is YFSETQ in the germline V gene. The CDR3 region has the DNA TGCGCCAGCAGCTTGGGACAGTCGGGGCAGCCCCAGCATTTT. Amino acids: CASSLGQSGQPQHF.

This clone appeared once. The rearrangement links TRBV4-1 to TRBJ1-2, with TRBD1 matching over 12 bases. This CDR3 is built from 15 residues. V shed 4 bases and J 7 bases; nucleotides not matched to a gene: 7. In germline, CDR1 is MGHRA, CDR2 YSYEKL. The CDR3 nucleotides read TGCGCCAGCAGCCCCTCCGGGACAGGGGGCACTGGCTACACCTTC. Translating it yields CASSPSGTGGTGYTF.

V is TRBV4-2 and J is TRBJ1-1; weak D call: TRBD1 (6 bases). Between the trimmed V and J ends, which lost 4 bases and 4 bases, there was a span of 13 bases. The CDR3 covers 14 residues. The V gene's germline CDR1 is LGHNA and CDR2 YNFKEQ. The CDR3 DNA reads TGTGCCAGCAGCCCCAAGGGGGGGGTCACTGAAGCTTTCTTT. Translation gives CASSPKGGVTEAFF.

CDR3 DNA: TGTGCCAGCAGGCTGACTAGTTACATTCAGTACTTC. This encodes CASRLTSYIQYF. The gene calls are TRBV2 and TRBJ2-4; perhaps TRBD2 as D (6 bases). Germline CDR1 and CDR2: SNHLY and FYNNEI. V was pared by 6 bases and J by 8 bases, with 11 bases between. CDR3 size: 12 residues.

V is TRBV5-4 and J is TRBJ2-1; 7 nucleotides match TRBD1. Looked up from germline, CDR1 is SGHNT and CDR2 is YYREEE (reference sequence). V was clipped by 1 base and J by 8 bases; unmatched bases: 9. The CDR3 covers 15 residues. The CDR3 bases are TGTGCCAGCAGCTTGAAGGACAGGATTGGCCATGAGCAGTTCTTC. It encodes CASSLKDRIGHEQFF.

The chain carries TRBV2 and TRBJ2-7; D ambiguous. There are 16 residues in the CDR3. Germline values: CDR1 SNHLY, CDR2 FYNNEI. V gave up 4 bases and J gave up 4 bases, with 20 bases separating them. Here the CDR3 reads CASSVSSDPYLYEQYF. The CDR3 DNA reads TGTGCCAGCAGTGTCTCGTCCGACCCTTACCTATACGAGCAGTACTTC.

The rearrangement uses TRBV7-2 and TRBJ2-7, with D perhaps TRBD1 (6 bases). V lost 3 bases to trimming and J lost 0 bases, with 12 bases between them. CDR3 size: 15 residues. The germline gives CDR1 SGHTA, CDR2 FQGNSA. Here the CDR3 reads CASSFRQAGSYEQYF. The CDR3 DNA is TGTGCCAGCAGCTTTAGACAGGCGGGCTCCTACGAGCAGTACTTC.

The chain combines TRBV21-1 with TRBJ1-6; TRBD1, the D gene given by the table, was not confirmed from the DNA. TRBV21-1 is an annotated pseudogene. The CDR3 is made up of 19 amino acids. The CDR3 coding sequence is TGTGCCAGCAGCGGCCCCGTGGGGCGTAGGACCGCTTTTAATTCACCCCTCCACTTT. It is translated as CASSGPVGRRTAFNSPLHF.

The chain combines TRBV12-5 with TRBJ2-7; TRBD1 might be the D (6 bases). Per the germline V gene, CDR1 is LGHNT and CDR2 is FRNRAP. The CDR3 length is 15 residues. Trimming shortened V by 4 bases and J by 1 base, and 14 bases separated the two germline ends. The CDR3, as DNA: TGTGCTAGTGGTTCCCGACAGGAACCTTCCTACGAGCAGTACTTC. The encoded protein is CASGSRQEPSYEQYF.

The rearrangement joins TRBV6-1 to TRBJ2-3, with a possible D match to TRBD1 (5 bases). CDR1 is MNHNS, CDR2 SASEGT, per germline. The CDR3 runs to 16 residues. Trimming cost V 3 bases and J 0 bases, with 13 bases left between them. CDR3 in amino acids: CASSDPTTVSTDTQYF. CDR3 DNA: TGTGCCAGCAGTGACCCAACGACAGTCAGCACAGATACGCAGTATTTT.

This chain links TRBV6-1 with TRBJ2-5, with a weak D call TRBD1 (5 bases). The ends were cut back, 2 bases at V and 4 bases at J, with 8 bases in the middle. CDR1 and CDR2 from the germline V gene are MNHNS and SASEGT. The CDR3 totals 13 residues. The CDR3 DNA reads TGTGCCAGCAGTGAAACAGGCGGAGAGACCCAGTACTTC. Translating gives CASSETGGETQYF.

This clone was recorded once. The chain combines TRBV5-5 with TRBJ2-7; TRBD2 might be the D (5 bases). From germline, CDR1 is SGHKS and CDR2 YYEKEE (reference sequence). Trimming took off 0 bases at V and 6 bases at J, with 13 bases between the two ends. The CDR3 extends over 14 amino acids. The CDR3 nucleotides read TGTGCCAGCAGCTTGGCGGGGAGCTTCGGCGAGCAGTACTTC. Its translation is CASSLAGSFGEQYF.

This rearrangement joins TRBV4-1 to TRBJ2-5; 7 positions agree with TRBD1. V lost 0 bases, J lost 5 bases, and 9 bases stayed unmatched. Germline CDR1 MGHRA, CDR2 YSYEKL. The CDR3 has 16 amino acids. CDR3 in amino acids: CASSQDPARGPETQYF. The CDR3 DNA sequence: TGCGCCAGCAGCCAAGATCCAGCGAGGGGGCCTGAGACCCAGTACTTC.

The chain combines TRBV14 with TRBJ1-1, with a possible D match to TRBD1 (6 bases). Trimming cost V 6 bases and J 5 bases, with 13 bases left between them. This CDR3 is 13 amino acids long. CDR1 and CDR2 (germline): SGHDN, FVKESK. The CDR3 here is CASSRIGGTEAFF. For the CDR3, the DNA is TGTGCCAGCAGTAGAATAGGGGGGACTGAAGCTTTCTTT.

This sequence joins TRBV6-1 and TRBJ2-7; the match to TRBD1 covers 8 bases. V was pared by 10 bases and J by 7 bases, with 9 bases of the junction left unmatched. CDR3 size: 12 residues. The germline gives CDR1 MNHNS, CDR2 SASEGT. The CDR3 bases are TGTGCCATAACCAGGGGGCATAGGGAGCAGTACTTC. Translating gives CAITRGHREQYF.

This clone was counted only a few times. The CDR3 protein is CASSQDPQGAQISEAFF. The CDR3 DNA reads as TGCGCCAGCAGCCAAGATCCGCAGGGGGCGCAGATTTCTGAAGCTTTCTTT. This chain joins TRBV4-1 and TRBJ1-1, with 8 nucleotides matching TRBD1. The CDR3 covers 17 residues. Germline V gene data show CDR1 as MGHRA and CDR2 as YSYEKL. Unmatched junction bases numbered 12, after V lost 0 bases and J lost 6 bases.

The V and J genes are TRBV11-2 and TRBJ2-3; possibly TRBD2 for D (5 bases). The length of the CDR3 is 16 residues. V dropped 5 bases and J dropped 1 base, with 16 bases sitting between them. The germline V gene has CDR1 SGHAT and CDR2 FQNNGV. CDR3 nucleotides: TGTGCCAGCAGCCCCCGAGGGCGGATAGGCACAGATACGCAGTATTTT. Its translation: CASSPRGRIGTDTQYF.

This rearrangement joins TRBV6-4 to TRBJ2-1; 7 nucleotides agree with TRBD2. This CDR3 region has 15 residues. V shed 3 bases, J shed 0 bases, and the junction held 2 bases outside the gene matches. Germline loops: CDR1 MRHNA, CDR2 SNTAGT. The CDR3 nucleotides are TGTGCCAGCAGTGAGTGGGGGGGCTCCTACAATGAGCAGTTCTTC. Its translation is CASSEWGGSYNEQFF.